The 28 T cell receptor beta chains given below trace back to one sample, sequenced in a study of shared clonotypes between healthy human individuals. Clones were read by immunoSEQ multiplex PCR, and TCRdb kept only the in-frame ones, dropping some. The table records millions of clones, about 93% of them present only once. Naive CD8 isolation took CD45RO-negative cells positively selected for CCR7 and excluded terminally differentiated effector memory CD45RA+ cells. Sequencing was carried out using naive CD8+ T cells from PBMCs. These receptors were taken from a man aged 18 to 29 in good health. Some clones in this sample may be carry-over from other donors' samples.

V usage is TRBV11-2 and J usage is TRBJ2-1; TRBD1 matches at 9 bases. The CDR3 is 12 amino acids. In germline, CDR1 is SGHAT, CDR2 FQNNGV. The CDR3 region is CASGTGLGEQFF. CDR3 nucleotides: TGTGCTTCCGGGACAGGGTTAGGTGAGCAGTTCTTC.

V and J are TRBV29-1 and TRBJ1-1; D possibly corresponds to TRBD1 (5 bases). The CDR3 has 11 amino acids. Germline V CDR1 and CDR2: SQVTM, ANQGSEA. V dropped 2 bases and J dropped 12 bases, with 13 bases sitting between them. For the CDR3, the DNA is TGCAGCGTTGAAATGTGGGGCAGAACTTTCTTT. Translating it yields CSVEMWGRTFF.

This sequence joins TRBV28 and TRBJ2-7, with TRBD1 matching 8 bases. The CDR3 has 15 amino acids. V gave up 1 base and J gave up 5 bases; unmatched junction bases: 7. CDR1 and CDR2 from the germline V gene are MDHEN and SYDVKM. The CDR3 protein is CASSLFTQGANEQYF. The CDR3 nucleotides are TGTGCCAGCAGTTTATTCACCCAGGGGGCGAACGAGCAGTACTTC. Supplemented by reference TRBV28 and TRBJ2-7, the full variable domain reads DVKVTQSSRYLVKRTGEKVFLECVQDMDHENMFWYRQDPGLGLRLIYFSYDVKMKEKGDIPEGYSVSREKKERFSLILESASTNQTSMYLCASSLFTQGANEQYFGPGTRLTVT.

The chain links TRBV27 to TRBJ2-7, with 8 bases matching TRBD1. With V trimmed by 4 bases and J by 3 bases, 8 bases remained unmatched. The CDR3 runs to 15 residues. Germline lookup yields CDR1 MNHEY and CDR2 SMNVEV (reference sequence). The CDR3 DNA reads as TGTGCCAGCAGTTCCGTCTCCGGGACAGGCTACGAGCAGTACTTC. It encodes CASSSVSGTGYEQYF.

This clone was recorded a few times. The chain employs TRBV6-1 and TRBJ1-5; D not resolved. The germline gives CDR1 MNHNS, CDR2 SASEGT. This CDR3 spans 14 amino acids. Trimming pared 1 base from V and 3 bases from J, leaving 7 bases between. As DNA, the CDR3 is TGTGCCAGCAGTGAAGAGGGTAACAATCAGCCCCAGCATTTT. Residues: CASSEEGNNQPQHF.

V is TRBV30 and J is TRBJ2-7; D is possibly TRBD1 (7 bases). Germline loops: CDR1 GTSNPN, CDR2 SVGIG (reference sequence). This CDR3 region has 15 residues. Deletions cut 0 bases from V and 9 bases from J, with 21 bases between. The CDR3 sequence is CAWSVLAETQGGQYF. CDR3 in DNA: TGTGCCTGGAGTGTCTTAGCGGAAACCCAGGGGGGGCAGTACTTC.

The chain recombines TRBV19 with TRBJ2-1; D is perhaps TRBD1 (5 bases). V was cut by 5 bases and J by 5 bases, with 13 bases left in between. Germline V gives CDR1 LNHDA, CDR2 SQIVND (reference sequence). The CDR3 totals 14 residues. The CDR3 is CASSSPRQNNEQFF. The CDR3 region has the DNA TGTGCCAGTAGTTCTCCCCGACAGAACAATGAGCAGTTCTTC.

The J gene is TRBJ2-1, the V gene TRBV29-1, with D perhaps TRBD1 or TRBD2 (5 bases each). Trimming pared 5 bases from V and 12 bases from J, leaving 20 bases between. The CDR3 contains 13 residues. Germline lookup yields CDR1 SQVTM and CDR2 ANQGSEA. The CDR3 DNA is TGCAGCGTTCCCGGGACCCGAGCTAATAGGCAGTTCTTC. Translating it yields CSVPGTRANRQFF.

The chain has TRBV14 and TRBJ2-6; possibly TRBD2 for D (5 bases). With 5 bases removed from V and 0 bases from J, the gap between germline ends came to 11 bases. The CDR3 covers 16 residues. Germline CDR1 reads SGHDN; CDR2 reads FVKESK. CDR3 DNA: TGTGCCAGCAGCTGGGTGGACTTCTCTGGGGCCAACGTCCTGACTTTC. Its protein is CASSWVDFSGANVLTF.

The chain uses TRBV19 and TRBJ2-1, with D maybe TRBD1 (6 bases). Per germline, CDR1 LNHDA and CDR2 SQIVND (reference sequence). The CDR3 is made up of 13 amino acids. V was clipped by 3 bases and J by 6 bases, with 9 bases between them. CDR3 DNA: TGTGCCAGTAGTATGGGGGCCGTCAATGAGCAGTTCTTC. Translating gives CASSMGAVNEQFF.

The chain employs TRBV7-6 and TRBJ2-1; 9 positions agree with TRBD2. This CDR3 is 17 amino acids long. The trim removed 5 bases at V and 0 bases at J, leaving 8 bases unmatched. Germline V CDR1 and CDR2: SGHVS, FNYEAQ. CDR3 residues: CASSLKLSGSSYNEQFF. The CDR3 DNA reads as TGTGCCAGCAGCCTGAAACTTAGCGGGAGCTCCTACAATGAGCAGTTCTTC.

The V and J genes are TRBV27 and TRBJ2-1, with 9 bases fitting TRBD1. The CDR3 consists of 18 residues. CDR1 is MNHEY, CDR2 SMNVEV, per germline (reference sequence). Losses at the gene ends were 2 bases for V and 6 bases for J; bases not matched to a gene: 14. CDR3 sequence: CASSLQDRGWEGRNEQFF. The CDR3 DNA follows: TGTGCCAGCAGTTTACAGGACAGGGGATGGGAGGGCCGCAATGAGCAGTTCTTC.

The rearrangement links TRBV7-9 to TRBJ2-7; tentatively, D is TRBD1 (7 bases). Germline V gene sequence: CDR1 SEHNR, CDR2 FQNEAQ (reference sequence). CDR3 size: 15 residues. Trimming took 5 bases from V and 6 from J, leaving 20 bases between them. In DNA, the CDR3 is TGTGCCAGCAGCCCTAAACAGGGGCCCGGGGGCGAGCAGTACTTC. It encodes CASSPKQGPGGEQYF.

This sequence joins TRBV15 and TRBJ1-1; D is ambiguous. Per germline, CDR1 LNHNV and CDR2 YYDKDF (reference sequence). The length of the CDR3 is 15 residues. V was shortened by 2 bases and J by 1 base, with 11 bases between the two germline ends. The CDR3 region is CATSRSIEGNTEAFF. The CDR3 DNA reads as TGTGCCACCAGCAGATCGATCGAGGGGAACACTGAAGCTTTCTTT.

The V and J genes are TRBV14 and TRBJ2-7, with 9 bases that match TRBD2. V trimming: 4 bases; J trimming: 3 bases; junction bases outside the gene matches: 10. Germline CDR1 SGHDN, CDR2 FVKESK. This CDR3 contains 16 residues. CDR3 nucleotides: TGTGCCAGCAGCCGGCGGGCGGGGGGGAGAATCTACGAGCAGTACTTC. Translating it yields CASSRRAGGRIYEQYF.

The chain couples TRBV2 to TRBJ2-1, with D perhaps matching TRBD2 (6 bases). Germline loops: CDR1 SNHLY, CDR2 FYNNEI. V lost 5 bases and J lost 3, with 23 bases in between. The CDR3 runs 18 residues. This chain's CDR3 is CASSRLSVVAEIYNEQFF. CDR3 in DNA: TGTGCCAGCAGTCGCCTTTCTGTTGTAGCGGAGATCTACAATGAGCAGTTCTTC.

V gene TRBV9 combines with J gene TRBJ2-2; TRBD2 matches 8 bases. After removal of 4 bases from V and 0 bases from J, the junction contained 5 bases not matched to a gene. From germline, CDR1 is SGDLS and CDR2 YYNGEE. The CDR3 runs to 16 residues. DNA of the CDR3: TGTGCCAGCAGCCCCTCCGGGGGGGCGAACACCGGGGAGCTGTTTTTT. This translates into CASSPSGGANTGELFF. Full variable domain (remainder filled in from reference TRBV9 and TRBJ2-2): DSGVTQTPKHLITATGQRVTLRCSPRSGDLSVYWYQQSLDQGLQFLIQYYNGEERAKGNILERFSAQQFPDLHSELNLSSLELGDSALYFCASSPSGGANTGELFFGEGSRLTVL.

The chain is built from TRBV25-1 and TRBJ2-1; TRBD2 might be the D (5 bases). Trimming shortened V by 3 bases and J by 6 bases, and 9 bases separated the two germline ends. Germline assignment: CDR1 MGHDK and CDR2 SYGVNS. This CDR3 is built from 13 residues. The CDR3 sequence is CASSEGSGNEQFF. The CDR3 DNA reads TGTGCCAGCAGTGAGGGGAGCGGCAATGAGCAGTTCTTC.

The V and J genes are TRBV7-7 and TRBJ1-4; TRBD1 is a possible D gene (6 bases). V lost 5 bases to trimming and J lost 2 bases, with 12 bases between them. The CDR3 is 15 residues long. CDR1 SSHAT and CDR2 FNYEAQ come from the germline V gene (reference sequence). Here the CDR3 DNA reads TGTGCCAGCAGCCAAACAGGGTTCACTAATGAAAAACTGTTTTTT. Its translation: CASSQTGFTNEKLFF. Filled out from reference TRBV7-7 and TRBJ1-4, the complete variable domain reads GAGVSQSPRYKVTKRGQDVTLRCDPISSHATLYWYQQALGQGPEFLTYFNYEAQPDKSGLPSDRFSAERPEGSISTLTIQRTEQRDSAMYRCASSQTGFTNEKLFFGSGTQLSVL.

The chain has TRBV28 and TRBJ1-1; TRBD1 matches 8 bases. This CDR3 has 18 residues. CDR1 is MDHEN, CDR2 SYDVKM, per germline. V gave up 6 bases and J gave up 1 base; unmatched junction bases: 16. CDR3 nucleotide sequence: TGTGCCAGCAGCTCACGGGATATTCGGACAGGGCCGAACACTGAAGCTTTCTTT. Encoded protein: CASSSRDIRTGPNTEAFF.

The count of this clone is one. The genes are TRBV4-3 and TRBJ2-5, with D perhaps TRBD1 (5 bases). Germline CDR1 and CDR2: LGHNA and YSLEER. There are 13 residues in the CDR3. V was shortened by 4 bases and J by 5 bases, with 11 bases between the two germline ends. CDR3 sequence: CASSPGFYETQYF. DNA for the CDR3: TGCGCCAGCAGCCCAGGGTTCTACGAGACCCAGTACTTC.

This chain links TRBV7-6 with TRBJ2-2; 7 bases agree with TRBD1. The J segment lost 1 base and the V segment lost 5 bases, leaving 16 bases of the junction unmatched. The CDR3 covers 19 residues. Germline V gives CDR1 SGHVS, CDR2 FNYEAQ. The CDR3 region has the DNA TGTGCCAGCAGCCTTATAAGAGAACAGGGGTTTTGGAACACCGGGGAGCTGTTTTTT. Amino acids: CASSLIREQGFWNTGELFF.

In this sample, this clone turned up once. The rearrangement joins TRBV11-2 to TRBJ2-3; TRBD2 matches 7 bases. Germline CDR1 is SGHAT and CDR2 is FQNNGV. Trimming at V came to 5 bases and at J to 6 bases, leaving 8 bases not matched to a gene. The CDR3 contains 14 residues. CDR3 loop: CASSPRREPDTQYF. For the CDR3, the DNA is TGTGCCAGCAGCCCCAGGCGGGAGCCCGATACGCAGTATTTT.

This clone is a singleton in its sample. The genes are TRBV28 and TRBJ2-1, with TRBD2 matching 10 bases. The CDR3 spans 14 residues. Looked up from germline, CDR1 is MDHEN and CDR2 is SYDVKM. V gave up 7 bases and J gave up 4 bases; unmatched junction bases: 4. As DNA, the CDR3 is TGTGCCAGCACTCTAGCGGGAGTATACAATGAGCAGTTCTTC. Its protein is CASTLAGVYNEQFF.

As DNA, the CDR3 is TGCAGCGTTGAAAAATGGGACAATACCTACGAGCAGTACTTC. It translates to CSVEKWDNTYEQYF. V is TRBV29-1 and J is TRBJ2-7; perhaps TRBD1 as D (6 bases). The germline CDR1 and CDR2 sequences are SQVTM and ANQGSEA. The CDR3 is 14 amino acids. V was shortened by 2 bases and J by 2 bases, with 13 bases between the two germline ends.

V gene TRBV11-1 combines with J gene TRBJ1-3; D gene uncertain. Germline CDR1 is SGHAT and CDR2 is FQDESV (reference sequence). V was shortened by 1 base and J by 4 bases, with 8 bases between the two germline ends. CDR3 length equals 14 residues. The CDR3 here is CASSLVGSGNTIYF. CDR3 in DNA: TGTGCCAGCAGCTTAGTTGGGAGCGGAAACACCATATATTTT. Full variable domain (missing parts from reference TRBV11-1 and TRBJ1-3): EAEVAQSPRYKITEKSQAVAFWCDPISGHATLYWYRQILGQGPELLVQFQDESVVDDSQLPKDRFSAERLKGVDSTLKIQPAELGDSAMYLCASSLVGSGNTIYFGEGSWLTVV.

This sequence joins TRBV10-3 and TRBJ2-7, with D possibly matching TRBD1 (6 bases). Germline values: CDR1 ENHRY, CDR2 SYGVKD. CDR3 length: 15 amino acids. Between the trimmed V and J ends, which lost 2 bases and 3 bases, there was a span of 14 bases. DNA of the CDR3: TGTGCCATCAGTGAGGAAACGGGACACAGCTACGAGCAGTACTTC. As protein: CAISEETGHSYEQYF.

J is TRBJ2-7 and V is TRBV7-6; TRBD2 matches 10 bases. Trimming cost V 5 bases and J 3 bases; bases outside gene matches: 7. The germline V gene has CDR1 SGHVS and CDR2 FNYEAQ. The CDR3 loop spans 15 amino acids. Written as DNA, the CDR3 is TGTGCCAGCAGCCCTCTAGCGGGAGATTTCTACGAGCAGTACTTC. Its translation: CASSPLAGDFYEQYF.